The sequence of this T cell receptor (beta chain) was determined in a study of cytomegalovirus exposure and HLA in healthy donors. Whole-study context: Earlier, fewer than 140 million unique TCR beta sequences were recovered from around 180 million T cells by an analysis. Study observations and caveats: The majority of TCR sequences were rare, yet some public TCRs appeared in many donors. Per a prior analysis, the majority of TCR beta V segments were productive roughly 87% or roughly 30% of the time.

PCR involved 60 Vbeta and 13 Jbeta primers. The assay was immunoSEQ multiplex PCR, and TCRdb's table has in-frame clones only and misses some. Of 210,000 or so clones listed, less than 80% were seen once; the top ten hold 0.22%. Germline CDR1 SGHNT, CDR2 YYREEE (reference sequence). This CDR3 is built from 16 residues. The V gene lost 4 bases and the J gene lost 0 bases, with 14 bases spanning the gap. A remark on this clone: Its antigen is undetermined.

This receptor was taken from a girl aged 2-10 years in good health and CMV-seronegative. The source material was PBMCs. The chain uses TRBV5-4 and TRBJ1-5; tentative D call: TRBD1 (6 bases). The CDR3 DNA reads TGTGCCAGCAGCCCGGGGACACCTTATAGCAATCAGCCCCAGCATTTT. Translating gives CASSPGTPYSNQPQHF.